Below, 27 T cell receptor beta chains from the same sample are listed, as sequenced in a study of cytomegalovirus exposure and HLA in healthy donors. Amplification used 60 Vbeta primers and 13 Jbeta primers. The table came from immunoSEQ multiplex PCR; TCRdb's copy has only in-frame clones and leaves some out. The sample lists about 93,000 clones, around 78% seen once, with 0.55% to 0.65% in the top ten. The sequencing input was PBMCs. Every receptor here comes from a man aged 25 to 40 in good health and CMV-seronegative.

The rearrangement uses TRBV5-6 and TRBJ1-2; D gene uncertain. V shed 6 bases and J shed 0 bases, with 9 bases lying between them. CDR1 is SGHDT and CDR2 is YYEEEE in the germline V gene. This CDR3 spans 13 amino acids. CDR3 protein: CASTLRSNYGYTF. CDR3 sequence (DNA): TGTGCCAGCACCCTCAGATCTAACTATGGCTACACCTTC.

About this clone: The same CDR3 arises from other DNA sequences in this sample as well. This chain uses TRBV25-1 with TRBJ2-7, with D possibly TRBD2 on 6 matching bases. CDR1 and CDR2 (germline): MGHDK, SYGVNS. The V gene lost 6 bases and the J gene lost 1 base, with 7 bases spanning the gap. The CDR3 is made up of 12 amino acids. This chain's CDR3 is CASRGGSYEQYF. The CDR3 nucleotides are TGTGCCAGCAGGGGGGGTTCCTACGAGCAGTACTTC.

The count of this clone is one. The DNA of the CDR3 is TGTGCCAGTAGGAGGAATCCCGGGACAACACCTAAAGGCACAGATACGCAGTATTTT. It encodes CASRRNPGTTPKGTDTQYF. The chain has TRBV19 and TRBJ2-3; D is perhaps TRBD1 (6 bases). This CDR3 has 19 amino acids. V lost 6 bases, J lost 1 base, and 26 bases lay in between. Germline lookup yields CDR1 LNHDA and CDR2 SQIVND (reference sequence). The variable domain in full, completed from reference TRBV19 and TRBJ2-3, reads DGGITQSPKYLFRKEGQNVTLSCEQNLNHDAMYWYRQDPGQGLRLIYYSQIVNDFQKGDIAEGYSVSREKKESFPLTVTSAQKNPTAFYLCASRRNPGTTPKGTDTQYFGPGTRLTVL.

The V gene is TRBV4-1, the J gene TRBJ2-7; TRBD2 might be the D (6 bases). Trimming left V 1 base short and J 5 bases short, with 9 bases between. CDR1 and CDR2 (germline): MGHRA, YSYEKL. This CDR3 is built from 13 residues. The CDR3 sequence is CASSQVGSHEQYV. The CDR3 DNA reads TGCGCCAGCAGCCAAGTCGGGAGCCACGAGCAGTACGTC.

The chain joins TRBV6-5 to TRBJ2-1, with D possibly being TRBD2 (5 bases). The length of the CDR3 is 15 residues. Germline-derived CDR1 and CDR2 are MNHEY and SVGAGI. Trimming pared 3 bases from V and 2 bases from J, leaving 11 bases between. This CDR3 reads CASSYAGETYNEQFF. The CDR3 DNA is TGTGCCAGCAGTTATGCCGGGGAAACCTACAATGAGCAGTTCTTC.

CDR3 amino acids: CASSSGNTIYF. Written as DNA, the CDR3 is TGTGCCAGCAGCTCTGGAAACACCATATATTTT. The genes are TRBV19 and TRBJ1-3; D not certain. V lost 9 bases and J 0 bases, leaving 3 bases between the germline ends. Germline CDR1 is LNHDA and CDR2 is SQIVND (reference sequence). This CDR3 contains 11 residues.

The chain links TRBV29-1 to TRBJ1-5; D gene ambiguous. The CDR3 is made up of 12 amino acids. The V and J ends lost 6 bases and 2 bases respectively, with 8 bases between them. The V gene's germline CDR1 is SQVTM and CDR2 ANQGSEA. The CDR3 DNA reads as TGCAGCGTGCGTCTGGGCAATCAGCCCCAGCATTTT. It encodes CSVRLGNQPQHF. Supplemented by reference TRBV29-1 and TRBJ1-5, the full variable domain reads SAVISQKPSRDICQRGTSLTIQCQVDSQVTMMFWYRQQPGQSLTLIATANQGSEATYESGFVIDKFPISRPNLTFSTLTVSNMSPEDSSIYLCSVRLGNQPQHFGDGTRLSIL.

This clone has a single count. The CDR3 DNA reads TGTGCCAGCAGCCCCCAGGGAGGGGATGGCTACACCTTC. Residues: CASSPQGGDGYTF. V and J are TRBV7-9 and TRBJ1-2; D may be TRBD1 (5 bases). CDR1 is SEHNR, CDR2 FQNEAQ, per germline (reference sequence). Trimming took 5 bases from V and 6 from J, leaving 13 bases between them. The length of the CDR3 is 13 residues.

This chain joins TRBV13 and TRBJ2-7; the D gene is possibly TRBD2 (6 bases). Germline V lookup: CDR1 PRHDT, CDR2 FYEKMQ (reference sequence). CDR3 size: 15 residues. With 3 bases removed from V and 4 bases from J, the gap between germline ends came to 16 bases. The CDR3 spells CASSFRRGNDYEQYV. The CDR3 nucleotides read TGTGCCAGCAGCTTTCGGAGGGGAAACGATTACGAGCAGTACGTC.

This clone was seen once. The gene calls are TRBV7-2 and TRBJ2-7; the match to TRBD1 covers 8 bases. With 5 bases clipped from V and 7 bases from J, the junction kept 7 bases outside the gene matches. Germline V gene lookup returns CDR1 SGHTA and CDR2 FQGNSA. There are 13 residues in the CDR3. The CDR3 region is CASSHDRGEEQYF. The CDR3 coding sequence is TGTGCCAGCAGCCATGACAGGGGCGAAGAGCAGTACTTC.

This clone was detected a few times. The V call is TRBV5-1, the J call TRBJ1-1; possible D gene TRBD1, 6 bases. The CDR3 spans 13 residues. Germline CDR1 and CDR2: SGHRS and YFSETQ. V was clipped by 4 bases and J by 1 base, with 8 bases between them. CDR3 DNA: TGCGCCAGCAGCGTGACAGGGAACACTGAAGCTTTCTTT. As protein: CASSVTGNTEAFF.

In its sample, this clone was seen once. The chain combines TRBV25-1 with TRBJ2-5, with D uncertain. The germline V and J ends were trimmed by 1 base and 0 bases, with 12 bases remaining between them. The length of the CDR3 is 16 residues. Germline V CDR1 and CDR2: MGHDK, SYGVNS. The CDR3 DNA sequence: TGTGCCAGCAGTGAATTAAGTAGCCTACACCAAGAGACCCAGTACTTC. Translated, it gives CASSELSSLHQETQYF.

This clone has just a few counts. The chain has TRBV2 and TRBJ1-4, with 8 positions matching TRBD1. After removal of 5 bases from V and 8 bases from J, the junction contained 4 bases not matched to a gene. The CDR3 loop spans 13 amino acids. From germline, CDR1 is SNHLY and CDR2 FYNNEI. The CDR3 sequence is CASSHRGGEKLFF. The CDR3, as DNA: TGTGCCAGCAGTCACAGGGGGGGCGAAAAACTGTTTTTT.

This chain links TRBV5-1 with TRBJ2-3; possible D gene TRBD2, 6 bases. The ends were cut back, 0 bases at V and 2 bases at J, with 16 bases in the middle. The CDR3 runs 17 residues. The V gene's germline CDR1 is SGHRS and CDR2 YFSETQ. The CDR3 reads CASSLEEGLSFTDTQYF. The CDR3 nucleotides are TGCGCCAGCAGCTTGGAGGAGGGCCTTTCCTTCACAGATACGCAGTATTTT.

The CDR3 reads CASSLIRGQGYNEQFF. The CDR3 DNA reads as TGTGCCAGCAGTTTGATTCGAGGACAGGGCTACAATGAGCAGTTCTTC. The genes are TRBV28 and TRBJ2-1, with 8 bases that match TRBD1. This CDR3 contains 16 residues. The trim removed 3 bases at V and 3 bases at J, leaving 7 bases unmatched. CDR1 is MDHEN, CDR2 SYDVKM, per germline.

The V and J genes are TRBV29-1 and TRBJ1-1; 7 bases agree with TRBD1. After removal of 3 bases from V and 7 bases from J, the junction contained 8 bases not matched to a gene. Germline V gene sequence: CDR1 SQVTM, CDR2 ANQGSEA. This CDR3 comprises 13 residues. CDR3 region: CSVDRGRGVEAFF. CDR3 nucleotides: TGCAGCGTTGATAGGGGGCGAGGGGTTGAAGCTTTCTTT. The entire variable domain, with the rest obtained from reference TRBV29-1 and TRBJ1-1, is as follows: SAVISQKPSRDICQRGTSLTIQCQVDSQVTMMFWYRQQPGQSLTLIATANQGSEATYESGFVIDKFPISRPNLTFSTLTVSNMSPEDSSIYLCSVDRGRGVEAFFGQGTRLTVV.

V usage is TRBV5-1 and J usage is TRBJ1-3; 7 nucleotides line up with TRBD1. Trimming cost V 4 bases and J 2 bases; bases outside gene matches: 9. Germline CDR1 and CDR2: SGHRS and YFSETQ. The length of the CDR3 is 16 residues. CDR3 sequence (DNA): TGCGCCAGCAGCATAGCAGGGGGGCAGGCTGGAAACACCATATATTTT. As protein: CASSIAGGQAGNTIYF.

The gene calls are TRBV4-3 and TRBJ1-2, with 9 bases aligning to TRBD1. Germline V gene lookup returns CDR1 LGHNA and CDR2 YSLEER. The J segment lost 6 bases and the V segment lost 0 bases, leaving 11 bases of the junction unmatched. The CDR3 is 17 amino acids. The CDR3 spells CASSQDRTGVYIHGYTF. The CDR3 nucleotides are TGCGCCAGCAGCCAAGACCGGACAGGGGTTTATATCCATGGCTACACCTTC.

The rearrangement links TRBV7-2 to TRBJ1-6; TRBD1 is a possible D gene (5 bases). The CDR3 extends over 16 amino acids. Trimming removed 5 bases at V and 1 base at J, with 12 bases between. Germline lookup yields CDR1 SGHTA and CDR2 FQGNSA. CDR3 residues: CASSQEGASYNSPLHF. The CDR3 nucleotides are TGTGCCAGCAGCCAAGAAGGGGCGTCCTATAATTCACCCCTCCACTTT.

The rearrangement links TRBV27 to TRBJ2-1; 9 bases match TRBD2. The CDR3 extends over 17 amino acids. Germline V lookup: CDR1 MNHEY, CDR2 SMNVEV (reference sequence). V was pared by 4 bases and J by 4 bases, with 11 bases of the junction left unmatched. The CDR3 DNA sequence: TGTGCCAGCAGTTCGTACTTGGTCGCGGGGGGGTACAATGAGCAGTTCTTC. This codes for CASSSYLVAGGYNEQFF.

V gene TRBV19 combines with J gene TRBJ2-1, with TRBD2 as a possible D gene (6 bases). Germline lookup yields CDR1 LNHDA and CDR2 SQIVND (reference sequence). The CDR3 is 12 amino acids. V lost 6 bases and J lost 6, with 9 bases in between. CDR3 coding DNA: TGTGCCAGTAGCCGGGACTTCAATGAGCAGTTCTTC. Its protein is CASSRDFNEQFF.

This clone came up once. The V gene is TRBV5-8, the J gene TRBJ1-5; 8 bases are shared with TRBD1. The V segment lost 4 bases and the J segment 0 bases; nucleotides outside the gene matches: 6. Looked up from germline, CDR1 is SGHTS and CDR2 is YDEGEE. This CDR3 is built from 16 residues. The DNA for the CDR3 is TGTGCCAGCAGCCGAACAGGGGGAGATAGCAATCAGCCCCAGCATTTT. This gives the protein CASSRTGGDSNQPQHF.

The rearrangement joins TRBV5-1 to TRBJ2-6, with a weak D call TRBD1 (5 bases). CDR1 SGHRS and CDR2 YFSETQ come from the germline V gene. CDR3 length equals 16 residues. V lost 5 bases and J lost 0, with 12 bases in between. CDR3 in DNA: TGCGCCAGCAGTCGCGCAGGGAACTCTGGGGCCAACGTCCTGACTTTC. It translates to CASSRAGNSGANVLTF.

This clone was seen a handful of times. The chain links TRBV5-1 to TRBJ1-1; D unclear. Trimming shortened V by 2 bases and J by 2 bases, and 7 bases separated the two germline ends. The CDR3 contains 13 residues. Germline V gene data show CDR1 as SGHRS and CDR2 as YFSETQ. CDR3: CASSFGGNTEAFF. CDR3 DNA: TGCGCCAGCAGCTTCGGAGGTAACACTGAAGCTTTCTTT.

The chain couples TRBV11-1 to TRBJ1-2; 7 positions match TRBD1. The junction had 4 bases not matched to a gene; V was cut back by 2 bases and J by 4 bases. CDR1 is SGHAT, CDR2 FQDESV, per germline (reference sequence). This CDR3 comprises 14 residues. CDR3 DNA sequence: TGTGCCAGCAGCTTACAGGGGGGAAGCTATGGCTACACCTTC. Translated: CASSLQGGSYGYTF. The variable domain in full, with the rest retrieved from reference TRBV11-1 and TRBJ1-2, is EAEVAQSPRYKITEKSQAVAFWCDPISGHATLYWYRQILGQGPELLVQFQDESVVDDSQLPKDRFSAERLKGVDSTLKIQPAELGDSAMYLCASSLQGGSYGYTFGSGTRLTVV.

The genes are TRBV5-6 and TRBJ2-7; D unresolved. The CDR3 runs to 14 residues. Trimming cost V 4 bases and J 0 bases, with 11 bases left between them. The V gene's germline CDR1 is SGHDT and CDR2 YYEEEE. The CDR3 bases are TGTGCCAGCAGCCCAACATGGAGCTCCTACGAGCAGTACTTC. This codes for CASSPTWSSYEQYF.

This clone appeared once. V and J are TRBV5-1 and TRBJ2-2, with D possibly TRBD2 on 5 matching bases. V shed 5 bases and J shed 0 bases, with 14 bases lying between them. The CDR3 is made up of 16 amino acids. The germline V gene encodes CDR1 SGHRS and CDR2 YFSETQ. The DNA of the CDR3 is TGCGCCAGCAGATGGACTGGAGGAACGAACACCGGGGAGCTGTTTTTT. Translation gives CASRWTGGTNTGELFF.